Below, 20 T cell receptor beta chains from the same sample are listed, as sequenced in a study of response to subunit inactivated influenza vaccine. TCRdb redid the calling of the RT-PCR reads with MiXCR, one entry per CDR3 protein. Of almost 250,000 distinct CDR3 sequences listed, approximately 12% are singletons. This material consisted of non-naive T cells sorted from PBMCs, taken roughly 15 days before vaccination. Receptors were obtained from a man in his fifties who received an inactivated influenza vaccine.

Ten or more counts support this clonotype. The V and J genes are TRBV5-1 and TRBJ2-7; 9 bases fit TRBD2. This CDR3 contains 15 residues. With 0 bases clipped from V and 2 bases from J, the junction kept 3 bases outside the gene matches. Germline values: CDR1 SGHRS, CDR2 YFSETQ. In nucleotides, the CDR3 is TGCGCCAGCAGCTTGGGTTCTAGCGGGACCTACGAGCAGTACTTC. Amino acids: CASSLGSSGTYEQYF.

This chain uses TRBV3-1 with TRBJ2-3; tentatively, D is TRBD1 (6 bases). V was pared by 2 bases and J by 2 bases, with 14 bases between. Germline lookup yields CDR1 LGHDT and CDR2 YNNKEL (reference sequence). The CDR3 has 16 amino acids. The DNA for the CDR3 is TGTGCCAGCAGCCAATTACGCCGGGGACACACAGATACGCAGTATTTT. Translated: CASSQLRRGHTDTQYF.

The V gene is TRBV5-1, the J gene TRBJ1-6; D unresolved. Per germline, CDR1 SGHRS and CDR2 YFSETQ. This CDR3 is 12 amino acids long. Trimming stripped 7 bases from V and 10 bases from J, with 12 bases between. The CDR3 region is CASSGMDSPLHF. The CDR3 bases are TGCGCCAGCTCCGGCATGGACTCACCCCTCCACTTT.

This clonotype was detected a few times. The DNA of the CDR3 is TGTGCCATCAGTGACCTAACAGGAGACACTGAAGCTTTCTTT. Translating gives CAISDLTGDTEAFF. The chain carries TRBV10-3 and TRBJ1-1; possible D gene TRBD1, 5 bases. The CDR3 consists of 14 residues. Trimming left V 3 bases short and J 3 bases short, with 11 bases between. Germline V lookup: CDR1 ENHRY, CDR2 SYGVKD.

The DNA of the CDR3 is TGCAGTGCTAGTTTTACCGGACGTGTAAAGTTCTTC. Protein product: CSASFTGRVKFF. This chain joins TRBV20-1 and TRBJ2-1; D unclear. Germline CDR1 is DFQATT and CDR2 is SNEGSKA (reference sequence). V was shortened by 3 bases and J by 14 bases, with 17 bases between the two germline ends. This CDR3 spans 12 amino acids.

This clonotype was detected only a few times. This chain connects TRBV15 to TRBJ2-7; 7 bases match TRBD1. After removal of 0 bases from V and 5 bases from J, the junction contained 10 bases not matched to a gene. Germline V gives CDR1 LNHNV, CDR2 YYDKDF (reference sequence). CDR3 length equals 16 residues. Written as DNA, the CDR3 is TGTGCCACCAGCAGAGATCAGACAGGGATGAGGCACGAGCAGTACTTC. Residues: CATSRDQTGMRHEQYF.

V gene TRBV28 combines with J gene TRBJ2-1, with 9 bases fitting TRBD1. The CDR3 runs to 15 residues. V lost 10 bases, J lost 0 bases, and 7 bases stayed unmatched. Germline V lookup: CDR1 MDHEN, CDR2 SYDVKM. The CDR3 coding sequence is TGTGCCATCAGACAGGGGGGGATCTCCTACAATGAGCAGTTCTTC. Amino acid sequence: CAIRQGGISYNEQFF.

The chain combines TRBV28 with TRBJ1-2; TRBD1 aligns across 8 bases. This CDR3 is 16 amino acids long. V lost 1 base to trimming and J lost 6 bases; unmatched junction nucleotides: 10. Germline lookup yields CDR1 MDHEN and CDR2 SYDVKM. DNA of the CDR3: TGTGCCAGCAGTTTATCGGACAGGGTGCGCATTAATGGCTACACCTTC. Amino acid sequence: CASSLSDRVRINGYTF.

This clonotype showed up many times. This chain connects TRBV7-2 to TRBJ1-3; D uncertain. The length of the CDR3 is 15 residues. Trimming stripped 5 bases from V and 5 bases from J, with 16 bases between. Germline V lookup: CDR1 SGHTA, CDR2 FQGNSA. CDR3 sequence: CASSPSGRARNTIYF. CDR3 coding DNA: TGTGCCAGCAGCCCATCGGGGAGAGCCAGAAACACCATATATTTT.

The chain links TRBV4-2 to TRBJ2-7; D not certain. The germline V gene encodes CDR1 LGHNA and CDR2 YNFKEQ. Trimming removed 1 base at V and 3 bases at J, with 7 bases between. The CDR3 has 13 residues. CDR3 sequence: CASSQGLSYEQYF. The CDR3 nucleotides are TGTGCCAGCAGCCAAGGACTCAGCTACGAGCAGTACTTC.

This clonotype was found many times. The CDR3 DNA reads as TGCGCCAGCAGCTTGGTCCGGGAGGAGCAGTACTTC. This translates into CASSLVREEQYF. The chain has TRBV5-1 and TRBJ2-7; weak D call: TRBD2 (6 bases). The CDR3 extends over 12 amino acids. CDR1 is SGHRS and CDR2 is YFSETQ in the germline V gene. V was trimmed by 0 bases and J by 7 bases, leaving 8 bases between them.

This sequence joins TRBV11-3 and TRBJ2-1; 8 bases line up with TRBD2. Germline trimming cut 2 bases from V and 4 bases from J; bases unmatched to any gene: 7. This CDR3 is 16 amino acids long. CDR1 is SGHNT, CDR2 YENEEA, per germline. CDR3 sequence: CASSLRGSGGYNEQFF. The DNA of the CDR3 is TGTGCCAGCAGCTTACGAGGAAGCGGGGGATACAATGAGCAGTTCTTC.

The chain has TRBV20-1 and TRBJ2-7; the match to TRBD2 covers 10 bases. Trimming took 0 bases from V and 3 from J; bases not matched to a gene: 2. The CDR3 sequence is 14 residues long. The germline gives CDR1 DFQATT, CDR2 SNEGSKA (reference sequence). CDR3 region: CSARDQRGGYEQYF. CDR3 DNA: TGCAGTGCTAGAGATCAGCGGGGGGGCTACGAGCAGTACTTC.

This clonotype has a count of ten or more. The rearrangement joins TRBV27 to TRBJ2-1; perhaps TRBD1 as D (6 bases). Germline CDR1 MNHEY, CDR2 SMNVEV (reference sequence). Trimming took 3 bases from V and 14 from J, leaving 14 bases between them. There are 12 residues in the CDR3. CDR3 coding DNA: TGTGCCAGCAGTTTCGGTGGGGGCAGGGAGTTCTTC. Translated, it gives CASSFGGGREFF.

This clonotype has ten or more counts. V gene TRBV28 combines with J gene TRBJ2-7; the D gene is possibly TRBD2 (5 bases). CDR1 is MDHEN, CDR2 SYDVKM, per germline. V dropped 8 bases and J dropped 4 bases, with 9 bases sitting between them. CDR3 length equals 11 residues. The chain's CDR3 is CASSPGYEQYF. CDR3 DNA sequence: TGTGCCAGCTCCCCGGGGTACGAGCAGTACTTC.

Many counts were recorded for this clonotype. CDR3 DNA: TGCAGCGTTGTAACGGACGGGCGGGGGGACAATGAGCAGTTCTTC. Translated: CSVVTDGRGDNEQFF. The chain carries TRBV29-1 and TRBJ2-1, with 8 bases lining up with TRBD2. The V gene's germline CDR1 is SQVTM and CDR2 ANQGSEA. CDR3 size: 15 residues. V shed 4 bases, J shed 5 bases, and the junction held 10 bases outside the gene matches.

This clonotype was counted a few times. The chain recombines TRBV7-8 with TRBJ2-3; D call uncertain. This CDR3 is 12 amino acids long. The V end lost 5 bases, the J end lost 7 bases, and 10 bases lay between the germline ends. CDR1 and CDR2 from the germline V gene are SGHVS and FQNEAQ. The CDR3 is CASSPSENTQYF. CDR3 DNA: TGTGCCAGCAGCCCCTCGGAGAATACGCAGTATTTT.

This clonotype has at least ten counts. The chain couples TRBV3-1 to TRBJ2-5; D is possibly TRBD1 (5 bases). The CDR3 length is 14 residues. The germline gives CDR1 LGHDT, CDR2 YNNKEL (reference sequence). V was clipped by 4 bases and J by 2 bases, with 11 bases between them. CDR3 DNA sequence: TGTGCCAGCAGCCTCCGGACAAGACAAGAGACCCAGTACTTC. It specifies CASSLRTRQETQYF.

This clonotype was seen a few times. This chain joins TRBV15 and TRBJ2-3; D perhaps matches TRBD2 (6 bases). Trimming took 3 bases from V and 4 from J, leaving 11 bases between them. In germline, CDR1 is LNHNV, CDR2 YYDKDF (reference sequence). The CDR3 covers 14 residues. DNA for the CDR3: TGTGCCACCAGCAGGACACTAGCAGCAGATACGCAGTATTTT. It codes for CATSRTLAADTQYF.

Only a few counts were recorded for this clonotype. CDR3 sequence reads: CASSPTSGSFDEQFF. The DNA of the CDR3 is TGTGCCAGCAGCCCAACTAGCGGGAGCTTCGATGAGCAGTTCTTC. J is TRBJ2-1 and V is TRBV7-2; TRBD2 aligns across 11 bases. Per germline, CDR1 SGHTA and CDR2 FQGNSA. With V trimmed by 5 bases and J by 8 bases, 8 bases remained unmatched. This CDR3 comprises 15 residues. The entire variable domain, with the rest obtained from reference TRBV7-2 and TRBJ2-1, is as follows: GAGVSQSPSNKVTEKGKDVELRCDPISGHTALYWYRQSLGQGLEFLIYFQGNSAPDKSGLPSDRFSAERTGGSVSTLTIQRTQQEDSAVYLCASSPTSGSFDEQFFGPGTRLTVL.